Listed below are T cell receptor beta chains from one sample, sequenced in a study of PD-L1 blockade in urothelial cancer. Clones were read by immunoSEQ multiplex PCR, and TCRdb kept only the in-frame ones, dropping some. This table holds around 130,000 clones, approximately 84% found once. The sample here was PBMCs, taken around atezolizumab (anti-PD-L1) treatment. The receptors derive from a man aged 45-60 years with urothelial cancer. The CDR3 runs from the conserved cysteine through the conserved F or W. Fields, in order: D gene, clone size, V gene, J gene, CDR3 protein, CDR3 DNA. D genes are given only for firm matches. For some rows the clone size is stated as once, few or many, or as a class when expanded; others skip it.

>-|few|TRBV7-3|TRBJ2-6
CASSYGRSGANVLTF
TGTGCCAGCAGCTATGGGAGGTCTGGGGCCAACGTCCTGACTTTC
>TRBD1|-|TRBV28|TRBJ2-7
CASSGQGESYEQYF
TGTGCCAGCAGCGGACAGGGGGAATCTTACGAGCAGTACTTC
>TRBD1|-|TRBV30|TRBJ1-3
CAWSVKGASGNTIYF
TGTGCCTGGAGTGTCAAGGGGGCGTCGGGAAACACCATATATTTT
>TRBD2|-|TRBV7-8|TRBJ2-7
CASSSSSGRSYEQYF
TGTGCCAGCAGCAGCTCTAGCGGGCGCTCCTACGAGCAGTACTTC
>TRBD1|-|TRBV4-1|TRBJ2-6
CASSQGSGTGVAGANVLTF
TGCGCCAGCAGCCAAGGGTCGGGGACAGGGGTTGCTGGGGCCAACGTCCTGACTTTC
>-|-|TRBV7-2|TRBJ2-1
CASRSGGRTARSYNEQFF
TGTGCCAGCCGATCGGGGGGCCGAACCGCACGTTCCTACAATGAGCAGTTCTTC
>-|-|TRBV9|TRBJ2-1
CASSVGGSSEQFF
TGTGCCAGCAGCGTAGGAGGTAGCTCTGAGCAGTTCTTC
>TRBD1|many|TRBV30|TRBJ1-1
CAWERQGSEAFF
TGTGCCTGGGAAAGACAGGGGTCTGAAGCTTTCTTT
>TRBD1|-|TRBV6-5|TRBJ1-6
CASRGQVGSPLHF
TGTGCCAGCAGGGGACAGGTTGGGTCACCCCTCCACTTT
>TRBD1|-|TRBV18|TRBJ1-6
CASSPLGQASSPLHF
TGTGCCAGCTCACCACTGGGACAGGCGAGCTCACCCCTCCACTTT
>TRBD2|-|TRBV28|TRBJ2-1
CASSLRLAGVDEQFF
TGTGCCAGCAGTTTACGACTAGCGGGAGTCGATGAGCAGTTCTTC
>-|few|TRBV6-1|TRBJ2-2
CASREGPGNTGELFF
TGTGCCAGCAGGGAGGGACCAGGAAACACCGGGGAGCTGTTTTTT
>TRBD1|-|TRBV6-1|TRBJ2-7
CASSERQGPYEQYF
TGTGCCAGCAGTGAAAGACAGGGACCCTACGAGCAGTACTTC
>-|-|TRBV9|TRBJ1-1
CASSVRGGNTEAFF
TGTGCCAGCAGCGTAAGAGGTGGGAACACTGAAGCTTTCTTT
>-|-|TRBV11-2|TRBJ1-6
CASSLALTGPNSPLHF
TGTGCCAGCAGCTTAGCGCTGACAGGACCTAATTCACCCCTCCACTTT
>TRBD1|-|TRBV30|TRBJ2-7
CAWSFGQGIGEQYF
TGTGCCTGGAGTTTCGGACAGGGGATCGGCGAGCAGTACTTC
>-|-|TRBV4-2|TRBJ2-5
CASSQDGGAGGETQYF
TGTGCCAGCAGCCAGGACGGGGGGGCAGGGGGGGAGACCCAGTACTTC